These 3 T cell receptor beta chains share one sample of origin, sequenced in a study of blood T cell repertoires in COVID-19. The protocol was immunoSEQ multiplex PCR, while the TCRdb copy is restricted to in-frame clones and leaves out a portion. The repertoire holds about 270,000 clones, with around 93% as singletons. The sample taken for sequencing was PBMCs or T cells enriched from blood (not recorded which). These receptors came from a man between 35 and 55 years old who had been exposed to COVID-19.

The chain links TRBV11-2 to TRBJ1-1; no firm D call. CDR3 length: 15 residues. With 4 bases removed from V and 5 bases from J, the gap between germline ends came to 17 bases. The V gene's germline CDR1 is SGHAT and CDR2 FQNNGV. In DNA, the CDR3 is TGTGCCAGCAGCTGGGCCGGGGTCCTGGGGACTGAAGCTTTCTTT. Residues: CASSWAGVLGTEAFF.

In DNA form, the CDR3 reads TGTGCCATCGGAGGGGCTATGAACACTGAAGCTTTCTTT. This translates into CAIGGAMNTEAFF. The chain joins TRBV10-3 to TRBJ1-1; a possible D gene is TRBD1 (5 bases). Germline V CDR1 and CDR2: ENHRY, SYGVKD. Between the trimmed V and J ends, which lost 8 bases and 0 bases, there was a span of 10 bases. CDR3 length equals 13 residues.

V usage is TRBV5-1 and J usage is TRBJ2-1; 11 positions agree with TRBD2. There are 16 residues in the CDR3. With 4 bases clipped from V and 4 bases from J, the junction kept 7 bases outside the gene matches. Germline V gene lookup returns CDR1 SGHRS and CDR2 YFSETQ. In nucleotides, the CDR3 is TGCGCCAGCAGCGGGGAGACTAGCGGGACTTACAATGAGCAGTTCTTC. It specifies CASSGETSGTYNEQFF.